This TCR beta chain was profiled in a study of T cells in Graves' hyperthyroidism and ophthalmopathy. Study-wide results and limits: The model foresaw ophthalmopathy a median about 6.1 months prior to onset.

The study included ophthalmopathy patients with Clinical Activity Score at least 3, NOSPECS grade at least 4 and duration under 3 months. The study left out patients who had uncontrolled infection, other autoimmune disease, pregnancy or lactation. Comment on this clonotype: Its antigen is unknown. A junction end diverges from the germline sequence, so it may reflect a read error.

RNA transcripts provided the source from which TCR beta CDR3 regions were amplified. The TCR CDR3 first-round RT-PCR relied on the HTBI primer set. TCRdb re-called the multiplex PCR reads through MiXCR, storing one row per CDR3 protein. The sample shows 200,000 to 250,000 distinct CDR3 sequences, over 20% of them seen only once. The CDR3 is made up of 15 amino acids. The V gene is TRBV12-3 or TRBV12-4, the J gene TRBJ1-5, with D tentatively TRBD1 (5 bases). The sequenced sample was blood. The TCR originated in a woman aged 40 to 50 with Graves' ophthalmopathy. CDR3 amino acids: CAGSDGTVGNQPQHF. Written as DNA, the CDR3 is TGTGCCGGCAGTGACGGGACTGTGGGCAATCAGCCCCAGCATTTT.